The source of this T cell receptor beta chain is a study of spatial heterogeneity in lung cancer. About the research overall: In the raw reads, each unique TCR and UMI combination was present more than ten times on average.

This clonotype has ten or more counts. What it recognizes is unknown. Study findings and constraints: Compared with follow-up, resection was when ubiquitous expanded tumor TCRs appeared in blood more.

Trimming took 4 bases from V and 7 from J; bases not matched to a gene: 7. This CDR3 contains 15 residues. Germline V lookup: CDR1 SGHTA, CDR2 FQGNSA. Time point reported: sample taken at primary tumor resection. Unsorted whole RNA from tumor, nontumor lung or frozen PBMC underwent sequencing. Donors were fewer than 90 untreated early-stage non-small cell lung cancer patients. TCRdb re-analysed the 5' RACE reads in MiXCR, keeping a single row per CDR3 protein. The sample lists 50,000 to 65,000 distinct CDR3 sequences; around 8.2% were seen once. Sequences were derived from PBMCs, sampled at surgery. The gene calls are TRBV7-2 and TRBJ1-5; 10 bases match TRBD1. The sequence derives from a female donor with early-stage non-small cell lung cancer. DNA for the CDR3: TGTGCCAGCAGCTCGTGGGGACAGGGGAGCCAGCCCCAGCATTTT. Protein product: CASSSWGQGSQPQHF.